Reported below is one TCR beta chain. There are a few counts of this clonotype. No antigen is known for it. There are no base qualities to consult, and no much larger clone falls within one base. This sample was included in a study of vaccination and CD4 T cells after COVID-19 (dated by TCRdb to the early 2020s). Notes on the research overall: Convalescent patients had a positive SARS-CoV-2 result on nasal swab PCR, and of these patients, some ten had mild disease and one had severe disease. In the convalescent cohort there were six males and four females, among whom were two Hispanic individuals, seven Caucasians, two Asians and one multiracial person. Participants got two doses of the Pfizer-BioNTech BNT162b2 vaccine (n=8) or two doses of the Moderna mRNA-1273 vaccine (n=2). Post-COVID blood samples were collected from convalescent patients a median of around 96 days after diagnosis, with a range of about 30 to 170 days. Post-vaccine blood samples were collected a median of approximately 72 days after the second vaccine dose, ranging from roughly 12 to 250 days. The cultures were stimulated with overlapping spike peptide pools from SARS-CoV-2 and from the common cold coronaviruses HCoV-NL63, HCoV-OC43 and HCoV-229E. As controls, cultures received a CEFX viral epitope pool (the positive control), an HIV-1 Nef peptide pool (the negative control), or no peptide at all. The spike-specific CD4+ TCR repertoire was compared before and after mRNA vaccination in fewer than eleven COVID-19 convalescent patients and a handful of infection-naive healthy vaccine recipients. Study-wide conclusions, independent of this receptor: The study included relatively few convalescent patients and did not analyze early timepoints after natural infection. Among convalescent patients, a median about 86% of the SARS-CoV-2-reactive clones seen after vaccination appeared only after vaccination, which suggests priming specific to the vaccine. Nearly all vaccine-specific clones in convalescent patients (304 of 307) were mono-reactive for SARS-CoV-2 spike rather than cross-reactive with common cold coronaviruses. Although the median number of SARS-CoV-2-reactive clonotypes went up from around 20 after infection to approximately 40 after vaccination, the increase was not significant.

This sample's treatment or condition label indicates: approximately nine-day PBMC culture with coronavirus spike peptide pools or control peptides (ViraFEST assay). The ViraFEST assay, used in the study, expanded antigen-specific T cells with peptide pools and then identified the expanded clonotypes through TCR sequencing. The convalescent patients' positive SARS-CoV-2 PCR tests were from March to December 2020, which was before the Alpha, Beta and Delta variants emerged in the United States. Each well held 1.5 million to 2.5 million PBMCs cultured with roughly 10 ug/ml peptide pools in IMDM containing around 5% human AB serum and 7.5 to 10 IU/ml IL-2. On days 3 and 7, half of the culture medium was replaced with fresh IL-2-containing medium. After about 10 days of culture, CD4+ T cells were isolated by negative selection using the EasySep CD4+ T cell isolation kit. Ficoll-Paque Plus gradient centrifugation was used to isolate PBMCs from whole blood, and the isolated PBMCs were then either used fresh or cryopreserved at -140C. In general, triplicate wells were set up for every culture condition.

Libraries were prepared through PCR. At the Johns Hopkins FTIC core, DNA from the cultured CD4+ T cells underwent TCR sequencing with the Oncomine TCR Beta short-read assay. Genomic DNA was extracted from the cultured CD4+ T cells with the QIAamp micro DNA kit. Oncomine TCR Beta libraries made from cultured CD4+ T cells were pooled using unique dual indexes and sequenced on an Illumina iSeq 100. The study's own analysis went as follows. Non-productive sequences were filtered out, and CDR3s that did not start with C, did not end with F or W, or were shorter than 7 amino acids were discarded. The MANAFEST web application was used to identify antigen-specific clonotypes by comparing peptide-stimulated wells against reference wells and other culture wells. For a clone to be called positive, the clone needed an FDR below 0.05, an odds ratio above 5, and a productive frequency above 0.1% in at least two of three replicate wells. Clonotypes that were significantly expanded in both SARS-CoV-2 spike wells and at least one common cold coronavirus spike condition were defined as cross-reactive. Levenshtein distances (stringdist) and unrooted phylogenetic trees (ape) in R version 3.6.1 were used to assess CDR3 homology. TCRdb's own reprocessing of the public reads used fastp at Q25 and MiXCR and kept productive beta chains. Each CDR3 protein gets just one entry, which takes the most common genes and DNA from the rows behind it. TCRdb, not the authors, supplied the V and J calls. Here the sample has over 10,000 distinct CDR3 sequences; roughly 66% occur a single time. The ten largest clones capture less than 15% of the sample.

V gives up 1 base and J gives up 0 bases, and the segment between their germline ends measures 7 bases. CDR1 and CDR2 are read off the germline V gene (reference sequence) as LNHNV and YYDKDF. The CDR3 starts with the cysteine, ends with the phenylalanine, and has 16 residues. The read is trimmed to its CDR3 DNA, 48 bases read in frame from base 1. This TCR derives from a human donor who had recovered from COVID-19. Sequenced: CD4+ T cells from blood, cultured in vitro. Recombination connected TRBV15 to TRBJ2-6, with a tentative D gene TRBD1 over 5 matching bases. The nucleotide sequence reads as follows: TGTGCCACCAGCAGAGCTAGGGGCTCTGGGGCCAACGTCCTGACTTTC. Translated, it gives CATSRARGSGANVLTF.